This T cell receptor (beta chain) was sequenced in a study of blood T cell repertoires in COVID-19 (dated by TCRdb to the early 2020s). At the level of the whole study: Samples from collaborators originated in the United States, Italy and Spain and spanned both the acute and convalescent phases of COVID-19. A freely available public database, intended as a resource for researchers studying the immune response to SARS-CoV-2, is where the repertoires were released. The material from the prospective study consisted of cDNA or gDNA derived from T cells, B-cell-depleted T cells, or PBMCs. HLA class I and class II types, where available, came from metadata supplied by the sample provider rather than from assay-based typing. Nearly every sample came with metadata listing a de-identified subject ID, COVID-19 status, age in years and sex. The dataset comprised deeply sampled blood TCRbeta repertoires from subjects exposed to, actively infected with, or recovered from COVID-19. The samples were drawn from two sources: the first 160 participants of the ongoing ImmuneRACE study, and over 950 subjects contributed by 6 global collaborators. Study-wide findings and limitations: The quantity of clinical and demographic metadata differed by source and by participant and was supplied without curation.

The immunoSEQ Assay, a bias-controlled multiplex PCR, was used to amplify TCRbeta CDR3 regions from genomic DNA. The study's own analysis went as follows. The number of nucleated cells in each sample was estimated from the amplification of reference gene primers within the assay. To quantify the absolute abundance of each unique TCRbeta CDR3 rearrangement, sequence reads were collapsed and filtered. For each sample, productive Simpson clonality was calculated as the square root of Simpson's diversity index over productive rearrangements. The immuneACCESS repertoire file appears here via TCRdb, limited to in-frame rearrangements. These files lack a portion of the clones; in checked studies, under half of the deficit traces to unresolved V genes, and the cause of the others is not known. Clone size and the V and J calls come from that table; the DNA yielded D and trimming. Present in this sample are roughly 150,000 clones, approximately 91% of which were seen just once. Around 5.1% of the sample lies in the top ten.

Regarding this clone: No cognate antigen has been identified for it. Base qualities are missing; no much larger clone stands one base away.

The germline V gene (reference sequence) sets CDR1 to LNHDA and CDR2 to SQIVND. The CDR3 runs 14 amino acids, cysteine and phenylalanine included. CDR3 DNA is the only sequence kept; it has 42 bases, read in frame from the first base. Deletion took 7 bases off V and 5 bases off J, with a span of 15 bases between the germline ends. One collaborating source in Seattle enrolled patients during active infection and followed them longitudinally through the course of disease. Collaborating institutions collected whole blood in K2EDTA tubes following their own protocols. For TCRbeta analysis, collaborators shipped samples as frozen whole blood, isolated PBMCs, or DNA extracted from either of those sample types.

Source material: peripheral blood. The chain couples TRBV19 to TRBJ1-5, with no D gene named confidently. The TCR originated in a man between 18 and 35 years old with COVID-19, enrolled during active disease. The nucleotides read TGTGCCAGTACCGGCGTCTCGAGGGATCAGCCCCAGCATTTT. The encoded protein is CASTGVSRDQPQHF.